The entry below describes one T cell receptor (beta chain). The target antigen is unknown. The data derive from a study of cytomegalovirus exposure and HLA in healthy donors. This CDR3 has 15 amino acids. CDR1 and CDR2 (germline): SGHTA, FQGNSA. Trimming cost V 5 bases and J 6 bases, with 16 bases left between them. The PCR employed 60 Vbeta primers together with 13 Jbeta primers. Some clones are missing from TCRdb's copy, which holds only in-frame ones; the method was immunoSEQ multiplex PCR. Here the sample spans about 86,000 clones, about 74% being singletons. Findings and limits, study-wide: Some V segments (TRBV6-2 and TRBV6-3 among them) were excluded as indistinguishable.

This sequence was found in a woman aged 45-59 years in good health and CMV-seropositive. Sequencing was carried out using PBMCs. The chain uses TRBV7-2 and TRBJ2-2, with D perhaps TRBD2 (6 bases). CDR3 residues: CASSISAGIPGELFF. The DNA of the CDR3 is TGTGCCAGCAGCATTAGTGCGGGGATCCCCGGGGAGCTGTTTTTT. Using reference TRBV7-2 and TRBJ2-2 for the parts outside the CDR3, the full variable domain is GAGVSQSPSNKVTEKGKDVELRCDPISGHTALYWYRQSLGQGLEFLIYFQGNSAPDKSGLPSDRFSAERTGGSVSTLTIQRTQQEDSAVYLCASSISAGIPGELFFGEGSRLTVL.